This TCR beta chain was recovered during a study of CD8 T cells in Susac syndrome. When the RNA was reverse transcribed, random hexamers were used with an input of 0.5 to 1 ug. The amplification used immunoSEQ multiplex PCR on TCR beta CDR3; it spanned 54 Vbeta and 13 Jbeta. TCRdb processed the immunoSEQ multiplex PCR reads anew with MiXCR; each CDR3 protein has one entry. This sample has 200,000 or so distinct CDR3 sequences, with nearly 95% found just once. The CDR3 sequence is 14 residues long. V trimming: 4 bases; J trimming: 1 base; junction bases outside the gene matches: 3. CDR1 is SEHNR, CDR2 FQNEAQ, per germline (reference sequence). The authors sequenced TCR beta from blood CD8+ and CD4+ T cells.

The sequenced sample was CD4+ T cells from PBMCs. The origin of this receptor is a human donor with multiple sclerosis. The chain combines TRBV7-9 with TRBJ2-7, with TRBD2 identical over 8 bases. CDR3 bases: TGTGCCAGCAGCTGGGGACTAGGTTCCTACGAGCAGTACTTC. Residues: CASSWGLGSYEQYF. The whole variable domain, filled in from reference TRBV7-9 and TRBJ2-7, reads DTGVSQNPRHKITKRGQNVTFRCDPISEHNRLYWYRQTLGQGPEFLTYFQNEAQLEKSRLLSDRFSAERPKGSFSTLEIQRTEQGDSAMYLCASSWGLGSYEQYFGPGTRLTVT.